This T cell receptor (beta chain) appears in the sequencing data of a study of cytomegalovirus exposure and HLA in healthy donors. The PCR contained 60 Vbeta and 13 Jbeta primers. Repertoires were generated with immunoSEQ multiplex PCR, while TCRdb's copy carries only in-frame clones and drops some. Altogether around 230,000 clones are present, about 77% being singletons, with the ten largest covering approximately 0.47%. The length of the CDR3 is 15 residues. V trimming: 1 base; J trimming: 3 bases; junction bases outside the gene matches: 3. Looked up from germline, CDR1 is SGHNT and CDR2 is YENEEA.

The chain links TRBV11-3 to TRBJ2-1, with 7 nucleotides matching TRBD2. The clonotype comes from a boy aged 5-17 years in good health and CMV-seronegative. The sequencing sample was made of PBMCs. The CDR3 nucleotides read TGTGCCAGCAGCTTAGGCGGGGGACTCTACAATGAGCAGTTCTTC. The encoded protein is CASSLGGGLYNEQFF.